These 20 T cell receptor beta chains were sequenced from one sample in a study of blood T cell repertoires in COVID-19. Using immunoSEQ multiplex PCR, the repertoire was profiled, and TCRdb retains in-frame clones only, with some absent. The top ten clones hold around a quarter of a sample with 75,000 to 100,000 clones, around 75% of them seen once. Sample: peripheral blood. The origin of the receptors is a man between 70 and 80 years old with acute or convalescent COVID-19.

The chain uses TRBV2 and TRBJ1-1; no firm D call. V shed 9 bases and J shed 0 bases, with 20 bases lying between them. This CDR3 comprises 16 residues. Germline CDR1 and CDR2: SNHLY and FYNNEI. CDR3 nucleotides: TGTGCCAGTCTCCTAGACCTCCTCCCCGTGAACACTGAAGCTTTCTTT. Its protein is CASLLDLLPVNTEAFF.

The chain carries TRBV10-3 and TRBJ2-1, with D possibly TRBD1 on 6 matching bases. The V end lost 5 bases, the J end lost 2 bases, and 13 bases lay between the germline ends. The germline CDR1 and CDR2 sequences are ENHRY and SYGVKD. The length of the CDR3 is 15 residues. The CDR3 DNA reads TGTGCCATCAGTCAAACACAGGGTACCTACAATGAGCAGTTCTTC. This sequence encodes CAISQTQGTYNEQFF.

The rearrangement links TRBV27 to TRBJ2-5, with TRBD2 matching 14 bases. V lost 3 bases to trimming and J lost 5 bases; unmatched junction nucleotides: 8. Germline CDR1 reads MNHEY; CDR2 reads SMNVEV (reference sequence). The CDR3 is 17 amino acids. The chain's CDR3 is CASSFQGLAGVLETQYF. DNA for the CDR3: TGTGCCAGCAGTTTCCAGGGACTAGCGGGAGTTTTGGAGACCCAGTACTTC.

Written as DNA, the CDR3 is TGTGCCTGGGTTCCTATGGGGGGGCTAACAGATACGCAGTATTTT. It translates to CAWVPMGGLTDTQYF. V gene TRBV30 combines with J gene TRBJ2-3; tentative D call: TRBD2 (7 bases). With 5 bases removed from V and 3 bases from J, the gap between germline ends came to 18 bases. This CDR3 contains 15 residues. Germline assignment: CDR1 GTSNPN and CDR2 SVGIG (reference sequence).

The chain joins TRBV7-2 to TRBJ2-7, with 7 bases that match TRBD2. CDR1 and CDR2 (germline): SGHTA, FQGNSA. This CDR3 has 14 residues. V was pared by 3 bases and J by 3 bases, with 5 bases of the junction left unmatched. The CDR3 DNA reads as TGTGCCAGCAGCTTGGGGGGGGGAGGCTACGAGCAGTACTTC. As protein: CASSLGGGGYEQYF. The full variable domain, rest sourced from reference TRBV7-2 and TRBJ2-7, is GAGVSQSPSNKVTEKGKDVELRCDPISGHTALYWYRQSLGQGLEFLIYFQGNSAPDKSGLPSDRFSAERTGGSVSTLTIQRTQQEDSAVYLCASSLGGGGYEQYFGPGTRLTVT.

V usage is TRBV5-1 and J usage is TRBJ2-5; TRBD2 might be the D (6 bases). From germline, CDR1 is SGHRS and CDR2 YFSETQ. The CDR3 extends over 16 amino acids. V was shortened by 0 bases and J by 7 bases, with 19 bases between the two germline ends. CDR3 in DNA: TGCGCCAGCAGCTTGGCTCCGGGAGAGGGCGGCGGGACCCAGTACTTC. It codes for CASSLAPGEGGGTQYF.

The chain couples TRBV5-1 to TRBJ2-4; TRBD1 is a possible D gene (6 bases). V was clipped by 0 bases and J by 0 bases, with 13 bases between them. This CDR3 comprises 17 residues. Germline V lookup: CDR1 SGHRS, CDR2 YFSETQ. This CDR3 reads CASSLAAGVIAKNIQYF. CDR3 bases: TGCGCCAGCAGCTTGGCCGCAGGGGTTATAGCCAAAAACATTCAGTACTTC.

This sequence joins TRBV2 and TRBJ1-5; no firm D call. This CDR3 is built from 16 residues. The germline V and J ends were trimmed by 8 bases and 3 bases, with 20 bases remaining between them. The germline CDR1 and CDR2 sequences are SNHLY and FYNNEI. The CDR3 spells CASRRPGAGYNQPQHF. Written as DNA, the CDR3 is TGTGCCAGCCGACGGCCGGGAGCGGGGTACAATCAGCCCCAGCATTTT.

The chain links TRBV4-1 to TRBJ1-5; 8 bases agree with TRBD1. J gave up 0 bases and V 3 bases, and 10 bases lay outside the gene matches. Germline lookup yields CDR1 MGHRA and CDR2 YSYEKL. There are 18 residues in the CDR3. CDR3 sequence (DNA): TGCGCCAGCAGCCATCACCGGGACAGGTCCTCTAGCAATCAGCCCCAGCATTTT. It specifies CASSHHRDRSSSNQPQHF.

The chain carries TRBV7-3 and TRBJ1-1; no firm D call. The CDR3 runs to 14 residues. V dropped 5 bases and J dropped 0 bases, with 10 bases sitting between them. Germline V gene lookup returns CDR1 SGHTA and CDR2 FQGTGA. The CDR3 reads CASSPSSMNTEAFF. The CDR3 nucleotides are TGTGCCAGCAGCCCGAGTAGTATGAACACTGAAGCTTTCTTT.

The gene calls are TRBV4-2 and TRBJ1-2, with 8 bases aligning to TRBD1. The length of the CDR3 is 16 residues. After removal of 0 bases from V and 4 bases from J, the junction contained 7 bases not matched to a gene. Germline loops: CDR1 LGHNA, CDR2 YNFKEQ. CDR3 coding DNA: TGTGCCAGCAGCCAAGATCGACAGGGGAACAGCTATGGCTACACCTTC. This translates into CASSQDRQGNSYGYTF.

The chain has TRBV21-1 and TRBJ2-7; the table's D call of TRBD1 was not tested on the DNA. TRBV21-1 corresponds to a pseudogene. The CDR3 has 18 residues. The CDR3 spells CASSKSPGGGQGRVGQYF. CDR3 DNA: TGTGCCAGCAGCAAAAGCCCTGGCGGCGGACAGGGGCGAGTAGGGCAGTACTTC.

This rearrangement joins TRBV7-2 to TRBJ2-7; TRBD1 agrees at 8 bases. The CDR3 runs 14 residues. The junction had 3 bases not matched to a gene; V was cut back by 3 bases and J by 2 bases. The germline V gene encodes CDR1 SGHTA and CDR2 FQGNSA. Here the CDR3 reads CASSLGRGPYEQYF. For the CDR3, the DNA is TGTGCCAGCAGCTTGGGCAGGGGGCCCTACGAGCAGTACTTC. The full variable domain, completed using reference TRBV7-2 and TRBJ2-7, is GAGVSQSPSNKVTEKGKDVELRCDPISGHTALYWYRQSLGQGLEFLIYFQGNSAPDKSGLPSDRFSAERTGGSVSTLTIQRTQQEDSAVYLCASSLGRGPYEQYFGPGTRLTVT.

The V and J genes are TRBV25-1 and TRBJ2-2, with unresolved D. The CDR3 runs to 14 residues. V lost 4 bases to trimming and J lost 7 bases, with 13 bases between them. Germline lookup yields CDR1 MGHDK and CDR2 SYGVNS. The CDR3 region has the DNA TGTGCCAGCAGTGCCGAAATCTCCAGCGGGGAGCTGTTTTTT. It codes for CASSAEISSGELFF.

A few counts support this clone. The V call is TRBV19, the J call TRBJ2-7; a weak D match, TRBD1 (5 bases). The CDR3 loop spans 16 amino acids. Germline lookup yields CDR1 LNHDA and CDR2 SQIVND (reference sequence). V gave up 0 bases and J gave up 3 bases, with 15 bases separating them. This CDR3 reads CASSIDPGSLDYEQYF. The CDR3 nucleotides read TGTGCCAGTAGTATAGACCCAGGGTCATTGGACTACGAGCAGTACTTC. Together with reference TRBV19 and TRBJ2-7, the CDR3 gives the full variable domain: DGGITQSPKYLFRKEGQNVTLSCEQNLNHDAMYWYRQDPGQGLRLIYYSQIVNDFQKGDIAEGYSVSREKKESFPLTVTSAQKNPTAFYLCASSIDPGSLDYEQYFGPGTRLTVT.

The chain is built from TRBV19 and TRBJ2-3; TRBD1 matches 9 bases. The CDR3 is 15 amino acids. Per the germline V gene, CDR1 is LNHDA and CDR2 is SQIVND (reference sequence). The J segment lost 3 bases and the V segment lost 5 bases, leaving 6 bases of the junction unmatched. The CDR3 nucleotides read TGTGCCAGTAGTCCCGGGACAGGGAGGACAGATACGCAGTATTTT. This encodes CASSPGTGRTDTQYF.

The chain employs TRBV25-1 and TRBJ2-3; 9 positions agree with TRBD2. In germline, CDR1 is MGHDK, CDR2 SYGVNS. The trim removed 3 bases at V and 5 bases at J, leaving 3 bases unmatched. The length of the CDR3 is 14 residues. CDR3 protein: CASSEAGGGDTQYF. For the CDR3, the DNA is TGTGCCAGCAGTGAGGCGGGAGGGGGAGATACGCAGTATTTT.

CDR3: CASSQGQGGQETQYF. The CDR3 coding sequence is TGTGCCAGCAGTCAAGGACAGGGGGGGCAAGAGACCCAGTACTTC. The gene calls are TRBV27 and TRBJ2-5; 10 bases agree with TRBD1. J gave up 2 bases and V 5 bases, and 5 bases lay outside the gene matches. Germline assignment: CDR1 MNHEY and CDR2 SMNVEV (reference sequence). The CDR3 consists of 15 residues.

The chain carries TRBV7-9 and TRBJ1-6; TRBD1 is a possible D gene (5 bases). The CDR3 is made up of 15 amino acids. Trimming removed 1 base from V and 7 bases from J, with 11 bases in between. Germline lookup yields CDR1 SEHNR and CDR2 FQNEAQ (reference sequence). The CDR3 protein is CASSLEAGRNSPLHF. CDR3 nucleotides: TGTGCCAGCAGCTTAGAGGCAGGGAGGAATTCACCCCTCCACTTT.

J is TRBJ2-7 and V is TRBV3-1 (or the pseudogene TRBV3-2); tentative D call: TRBD1 (5 bases). CDR3 size: 13 residues. Trimming removed 1 base from V and 7 bases from J, with 11 bases in between. The germline CDR1 and CDR2 sequences are LGHDT and YNNKEL (reference sequence). This CDR3 is CASSQALGAEQYF. The CDR3 DNA is TGTGCCAGCAGCCAAGCCCTAGGGGCGGAGCAGTACTTC.